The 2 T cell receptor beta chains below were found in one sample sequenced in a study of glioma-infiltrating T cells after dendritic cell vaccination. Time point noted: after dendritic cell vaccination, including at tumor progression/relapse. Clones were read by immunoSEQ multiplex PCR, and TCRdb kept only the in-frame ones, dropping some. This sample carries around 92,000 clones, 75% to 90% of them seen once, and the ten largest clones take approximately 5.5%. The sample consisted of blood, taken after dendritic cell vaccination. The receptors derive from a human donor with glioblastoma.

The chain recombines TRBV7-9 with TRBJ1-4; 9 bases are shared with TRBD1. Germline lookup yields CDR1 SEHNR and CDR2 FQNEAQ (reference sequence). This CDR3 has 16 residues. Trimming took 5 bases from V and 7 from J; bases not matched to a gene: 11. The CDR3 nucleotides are TGTGCCAGCAGCCCATTAGCGGGACAGGGTTTTGAAAAACTGTTTTTT. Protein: CASSPLAGQGFEKLFF.

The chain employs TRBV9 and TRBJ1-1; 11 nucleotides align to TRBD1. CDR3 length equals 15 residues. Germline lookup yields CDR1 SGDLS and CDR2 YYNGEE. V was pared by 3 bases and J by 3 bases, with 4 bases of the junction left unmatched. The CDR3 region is CASSARDRGDTEAFF. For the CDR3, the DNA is TGTGCCAGCAGCGCCCGGGACAGGGGGGACACTGAAGCTTTCTTT.